The 18 T cell receptor beta chains below all came from one sample that was sequenced in a study of blood T cell repertoires in COVID-19. Assay used: immunoSEQ multiplex PCR; TCRdb lists only in-frame clones, some missing. The repertoire holds about 200,000 clones, with about 85% as singletons. Sequencing was done on a sample of PBMCs or T cells enriched from blood (not recorded which). These receptor sequences come from a young woman who had recovered from COVID-19.

This chain connects TRBV14 to TRBJ1-2; no reliable D call. Deletions cut 3 bases from V and 1 base from J, with 12 bases between. The CDR3 extends over 15 amino acids. Germline values: CDR1 SGHDN, CDR2 FVKESK. The CDR3 loop reads CASSQDLGSNYGYTF. CDR3 coding DNA: TGTGCCAGCAGCCAGGACCTAGGGAGTAACTATGGCTACACCTTC.

The chain uses TRBV11-3 and TRBJ1-2; D is perhaps TRBD1 (5 bases). The V gene's germline CDR1 is SGHNT and CDR2 YENEEA. Trimming removed 5 bases from V and 0 bases from J, with 13 bases in between. This CDR3 contains 15 residues. CDR3 DNA sequence: TGTGCCAGCAGCCAGGGACTTTCGTCTAACTATGGCTACACCTTC. It is translated as CASSQGLSSNYGYTF.

This chain uses TRBV19 with TRBJ2-1; 11 bases are a match to TRBD2. The CDR3 is 15 residues long. Trimming cost V 5 bases and J 4 bases; bases outside gene matches: 4. Germline V gives CDR1 LNHDA, CDR2 SQIVND (reference sequence). CDR3 sequence reads: CASSGLAGGYNEQFF. The CDR3 DNA sequence: TGTGCCAGTAGTGGGCTAGCGGGGGGTTACAATGAGCAGTTCTTC. Supplemented by reference TRBV19 and TRBJ2-1, the full variable domain reads DGGITQSPKYLFRKEGQNVTLSCEQNLNHDAMYWYRQDPGQGLRLIYYSQIVNDFQKGDIAEGYSVSREKKESFPLTVTSAQKNPTAFYLCASSGLAGGYNEQFFGPGTRLTVL.

The chain recombines TRBV12-5 with TRBJ1-2; 7 bases agree with TRBD1. J gave up 4 bases and V 6 bases, and 5 bases lay outside the gene matches. CDR1 and CDR2 (germline): LGHNT, FRNRAP. This CDR3 contains 13 residues. The CDR3 protein is CASGTGQSYGYTF. CDR3 sequence (DNA): TGTGCTAGTGGCACGGGACAGAGCTATGGCTACACCTTC. Full variable domain (outside the CDR3, taken from reference TRBV12-5 and TRBJ1-2): DARVTQTPRHKVTEMGQEVTMRCQPILGHNTVFWYRQTMMQGLELLAYFRNRAPLDDSGMPKDRFSAEMPDATLATLKIQPSEPRDSAVYFCASGTGQSYGYTFGSGTRLTVV.

CDR3 DNA: TGCGCCAGCAGCACCACCTCCCAGGGAATAGGGAACACCATATATTTT. Its translation is CASSTTSQGIGNTIYF. The J gene is TRBJ1-3, the V gene TRBV5-1; D is perhaps TRBD1 (5 bases). CDR3 length: 16 residues. V shed 4 bases and J shed 7 bases, with 21 bases lying between them. The germline gives CDR1 SGHRS, CDR2 YFSETQ. Looking up the rest from reference TRBV5-1 and TRBJ1-3 gives the full variable domain: KAGVTQTPRYLIKTRGQQVTLSCSPISGHRSVSWYQQTPGQGLQFLFEYFSETQRNKGNFPGRFSGRQFSNSRSEMNVSTLELGDSALYLCASSTTSQGIGNTIYFGEGSWLTVV.

The gene calls are TRBV7-2 and TRBJ1-3; the D gene is possibly TRBD1 (6 bases). V lost 2 bases and J 2 bases, leaving 13 bases between the germline ends. Germline V lookup: CDR1 SGHTA, CDR2 FQGNSA. The CDR3 extends over 16 amino acids. CDR3 protein: CASSLNRGYPGNTIYF. In DNA form, the CDR3 reads TGTGCCAGCAGCTTAAATAGGGGGTATCCTGGAAACACCATATATTTT.

The CDR3 nucleotides are TGTGCCAGCAGTTACTCGAGTCAGGCCTACGAGCAGTACTTC. This translates into CASSYSSQAYEQYF. The gene calls are TRBV6-5 and TRBJ2-7; D is unclear. The germline CDR1 and CDR2 sequences are MNHEY and SVGAGI. V lost 0 bases, J lost 2 bases, and 8 bases lay in between. The CDR3 consists of 14 residues.

The CDR3 DNA reads TGTGCCAGCAGCCCTACGGCTATCCTAGCGGTCTACGAGCAGTACTTC. It encodes CASSPTAILAVYEQYF. The chain joins TRBV6-2 or TRBV6-3 to TRBJ2-7, with 7 nucleotides matching TRBD2. This CDR3 is 16 amino acids long. V was pared by 6 bases and J by 3 bases, with 14 bases of the junction left unmatched. CDR1 and CDR2 from the germline V gene are MNHEY and SVGEGT.

This chain uses TRBV7-6 with TRBJ2-7; 11 nucleotides line up with TRBD1. This CDR3 is 15 amino acids long. Trimming removed 5 bases from V and 7 bases from J; junction bases left unmatched: 10. The germline gives CDR1 SGHVS, CDR2 FNYEAQ. CDR3 sequence (DNA): TGTGCCAGCAGCGATCCTTGGGACAGGGGGACTGAGCAGTACTTC. It is translated as CASSDPWDRGTEQYF.

V usage is TRBV18 and J usage is TRBJ1-4; perhaps TRBD1 as D (5 bases). The CDR3 totals 14 residues. Germline CDR1 and CDR2: KGHSH and LQKENI. V shed 1 base and J shed 4 bases, with 7 bases lying between them. The CDR3 reads CASSPRQGNEKLFF. CDR3 nucleotides: TGTGCCAGCTCACCACGGCAGGGTAATGAAAAACTGTTTTTT.

The V gene is TRBV27, the J gene TRBJ1-6; D is unresolved. Trimming left V 8 bases short and J 6 bases short, with 11 bases between. Germline lookup yields CDR1 MNHEY and CDR2 SMNVEV (reference sequence). The CDR3 has 13 amino acids. This CDR3 is CASSYDSNSPLHF. CDR3 coding DNA: TGTGCCAGCTCTTACGACTCTAATTCACCCCTCCACTTT.

The CDR3, as DNA: TGTGCCAGCAGCTTCACCGGGACACGGGCGCCCCTCCACTTT. This sequence encodes CASSFTGTRAPLHF. The chain recombines TRBV7-2 with TRBJ1-6; D possibly corresponds to TRBD1 (6 bases). Germline V gene data show CDR1 as SGHTA and CDR2 as FQGNSA. Trimming left V 3 bases short and J 13 bases short, with 16 bases between. The CDR3 has 14 amino acids.

The chain combines TRBV7-2 with TRBJ2-1; 11 positions match TRBD2. This CDR3 has 15 amino acids. Trimming removed 5 bases from V and 2 bases from J; junction bases left unmatched: 2. Germline-derived CDR1 and CDR2 are SGHTA and FQGNSA. The CDR3 nucleotides read TGTGCCAGCAGCAGACTAGCGGGACCCTACAATGAGCAGTTCTTC. It encodes CASSRLAGPYNEQFF.

The chain has TRBV9 and TRBJ1-4; D may be TRBD1 (5 bases). CDR1 is SGDLS, CDR2 YYNGEE, per germline. This CDR3 contains 14 residues. The germline V and J ends were trimmed by 3 bases and 1 base, with 7 bases remaining between them. CDR3 sequence (DNA): TGTGCCAGCAGCGCTCAGGGAACTAATGAAAAACTGTTTTTT. This gives the protein CASSAQGTNEKLFF. The variable domain in full, completed from reference TRBV9 and TRBJ1-4, reads DSGVTQTPKHLITATGQRVTLRCSPRSGDLSVYWYQQSLDQGLQFLIQYYNGEERAKGNILERFSAQQFPDLHSELNLSSLELGDSALYFCASSAQGTNEKLFFGSGTQLSVL.

The chain has TRBV4-3 and TRBJ1-3; D unclear. The V gene's germline CDR1 is LGHNA and CDR2 YSLEER. The CDR3 is made up of 16 amino acids. Between the trimmed V and J ends, which lost 1 base and 0 bases, there was a span of 10 bases. This CDR3 reads CASSQGGAGSGNTIYF. The CDR3 DNA reads as TGCGCCAGCAGCCAAGGGGGAGCAGGCTCTGGAAACACCATATATTTT.

CDR3 in amino acids: CASSLDRSSYNEQFF. As DNA, the CDR3 is TGCGCCAGCAGCCTCGACAGGAGCTCCTACAATGAGCAGTTCTTC. V and J are TRBV5-1 and TRBJ2-1, with D possibly being TRBD1 (6 bases). The CDR3 sequence is 15 residues long. Germline V gene sequence: CDR1 SGHRS, CDR2 YFSETQ. V shed 4 bases and J shed 0 bases, with 11 bases lying between them.

V and J are TRBV30 and TRBJ1-1, with 11 nucleotides matching TRBD1. V trimming: 4 bases; J trimming: 4 bases; junction bases outside the gene matches: 11. This CDR3 is 16 amino acids long. Germline assignment: CDR1 GTSNPN and CDR2 SVGIG (reference sequence). The CDR3 sequence: CAWMEPLGTGGTEAFF. The CDR3 region has the DNA TGTGCCTGGATGGAGCCTCTCGGGACAGGGGGCACTGAAGCTTTCTTT.

This clone was found a few times. V usage is TRBV2 and J usage is TRBJ1-3, with D unclear. The CDR3 has 15 amino acids. V gave up 7 bases and J gave up 0 bases, with 13 bases separating them. Germline V gene sequence: CDR1 SNHLY, CDR2 FYNNEI. The CDR3 reads CASKEEASSGNTIYF. CDR3 DNA: TGTGCCAGCAAAGAAGAGGCAAGCTCTGGAAACACCATATATTTT.